A single sample is the source of the 20 T cell receptor beta chains below, sequenced in a study of CD8+ T cells in alopecia areata. Reverse transcribed after extraction, RNA yielded cDNA as the sequencing template. The protocol was immunoSEQ multiplex PCR, while the TCRdb copy is restricted to in-frame clones and leaves out a portion. The data contain 150,000 to 200,000 clones, about three fifths of them singletons. The sequenced sample was CD4+ T cells sorted from blood. These receptors were obtained from a human donor in good health.

This chain links TRBV29-1 with TRBJ2-1; 14 bases line up with TRBD2. The CDR3 spans 12 residues. From germline, CDR1 is SQVTM and CDR2 ANQGSEA. The junction had 2 bases not matched to a gene; V was cut back by 1 base and J by 15 bases. CDR3 in amino acids: CSVEGLAGGGFF. In DNA form, the CDR3 reads TGCAGCGTTGAAGGACTAGCGGGAGGGGGGTTCTTC.

The rearrangement joins TRBV29-1 to TRBJ2-7; 7 nucleotides align to TRBD1. Germline CDR1 is SQVTM and CDR2 is ANQGSEA. J gave up 3 bases and V 4 bases, and 12 bases lay outside the gene matches. The CDR3 consists of 15 residues. The chain's CDR3 is CSVVFRDRDYYEQYF. DNA of the CDR3: TGCAGCGTTGTTTTCCGGGACAGAGACTACTACGAGCAGTACTTC.

The sample holds a few counts of this clone. The chain carries TRBV7-2 and TRBJ2-1; possibly TRBD2 for D (5 bases). Per the germline V gene, CDR1 is SGHTA and CDR2 is FQGNSA. Trimming left V 3 bases short and J 7 bases short, with 19 bases between. This CDR3 has 16 amino acids. The CDR3 sequence: CASSLGEDFWRNEQFF. The CDR3, as DNA: TGTGCCAGCAGCTTGGGAGAGGACTTCTGGAGGAATGAGCAGTTCTTC.

V is TRBV7-9 and J is TRBJ2-5; D is tentatively TRBD1 or TRBD2 (5 bases each). Germline V gene sequence: CDR1 SEHNR, CDR2 FQNEAQ (reference sequence). The CDR3 totals 16 residues. V lost 4 bases, J lost 2 bases, and 17 bases lay in between. The CDR3 bases are TGTGCCAGCAGCTGGTGGTTTCCGGGACGGCAAGAGACCCAGTACTTC. Translation gives CASSWWFPGRQETQYF.

Concerning this clone itself: This sample also contains other DNA sequences that code for the same CDR3. The chain couples TRBV29-1 to TRBJ2-3, with D hard to call. Germline V lookup: CDR1 SQVTM, CDR2 ANQGSEA. This CDR3 is built from 10 residues. V lost 4 bases, J lost 5 bases, and 4 bases lay in between. The CDR3, as DNA: TGCAGCGTTGCGGGAGATACGCAGTATTTT. Translating gives CSVAGDTQYF.

J is TRBJ2-7 and V is TRBV5-1; 9 bases align to TRBD2. V dropped 4 bases and J dropped 6; count of bases not matched to a gene: 17. The germline gives CDR1 SGHRS, CDR2 YFSETQ. The CDR3 loop spans 17 amino acids. The CDR3 is CASSPGALGSGRFEQYF. DNA of the CDR3: TGCGCCAGCAGCCCGGGGGCGTTGGGTAGCGGGAGATTCGAGCAGTACTTC.

The chain recombines TRBV6-5 with TRBJ1-5; TRBD1 matches 7 bases. Germline V gene sequence: CDR1 MNHEY, CDR2 SVGAGI. This CDR3 region has 15 residues. The V and J ends lost 6 bases and 2 bases, in that order; junction bases with no gene match: 7. The DNA of the CDR3 is TGTGCCAGCAGCCGACAGGGAGTGGGCAATCAGCCCCAGCATTTT. Translated, it gives CASSRQGVGNQPQHF.

This clone was found a few times. This chain connects TRBV15 to TRBJ2-5; 8 bases map to TRBD1. Germline V CDR1 and CDR2: LNHNV, YYDKDF (reference sequence). The V segment lost 4 bases and the J segment 5 bases; nucleotides outside the gene matches: 12. The CDR3 is made up of 16 amino acids. CDR3: CATSTPMDRVVETQYF. For the CDR3, the DNA is TGTGCCACCAGCACCCCTATGGACAGGGTGGTGGAGACCCAGTACTTC.

This sequence joins TRBV10-2 and TRBJ1-1; no clear D gene. The V end lost 3 bases, the J end lost 4 bases, and 12 bases lay between the germline ends. Per germline, CDR1 WSHSY and CDR2 SAAADI. The CDR3 extends over 14 amino acids. The CDR3 region has the DNA TGCGCCAGCAGTGAAATTTTCATGGGCACTGAAGCTTTCTTT. Its protein product is CASSEIFMGTEAFF.

The V and J genes are TRBV6-1 and TRBJ2-1; D is possibly TRBD1 (5 bases). The CDR3 loop spans 17 amino acids. Looked up from germline, CDR1 is MNHNS and CDR2 is SASEGT. V was cut by 4 bases and J by 1 base, with 17 bases left in between. CDR3 protein: CASSGLSGRASYNEQFF. The CDR3 DNA reads as TGTGCCAGCAGTGGTTTATCCGGCAGGGCTTCCTACAATGAGCAGTTCTTC.

V usage is TRBV29-1 and J usage is TRBJ2-1, with 8 nucleotides matching TRBD2. The CDR3 contains 14 residues. Germline values: CDR1 SQVTM, CDR2 ANQGSEA. V trimming: 7 bases; J trimming: 7 bases; junction bases outside the gene matches: 12. Here the CDR3 reads CSARSSGIWNEQFF. The CDR3 DNA sequence: TGCAGCGCCCGGAGTAGCGGGATATGGAATGAGCAGTTCTTC.

About this clone itself: Distinct nucleotide sequences in the sample also encode this CDR3. The CDR3 nucleotides are TGCAGCGTTGCGGGACTAGCGGGAGTAGGGAATGAGCAGTTCTTC. The encoded protein is CSVAGLAGVGNEQFF. The V and J genes are TRBV29-1 and TRBJ2-1, with 14 bases that match TRBD2. The CDR3 totals 15 residues. With 4 bases clipped from V and 7 bases from J, the junction kept 6 bases outside the gene matches. CDR1 SQVTM and CDR2 ANQGSEA come from the germline V gene.

The genes are TRBV4-1 and TRBJ1-4, with 11 bases that match TRBD1. V shed 5 bases and J 8 bases; nucleotides not matched to a gene: 7. Per germline, CDR1 MGHRA and CDR2 YSYEKL. The CDR3 has 15 residues. The CDR3 spells CASSVGTGGKEKLFF. As DNA, the CDR3 is TGCGCCAGCAGCGTAGGGACAGGGGGAAAGGAAAAACTGTTTTTT.

This chain joins TRBV5-1 and TRBJ2-7; D possibly uses TRBD1 or TRBD2 (5 bases each). The CDR3 spans 14 residues. CDR1 is SGHRS, CDR2 YFSETQ, per germline. V lost 7 bases and J 2 bases, leaving 16 bases between the germline ends. CDR3 protein: CASRTPGRTYEQYF. The CDR3 bases are TGCGCCAGCCGCACACCGGGACGAACCTACGAGCAGTACTTC.

The V and J genes are TRBV4-2 and TRBJ2-1; a possible D gene is TRBD2 (6 bases). The CDR3 sequence is 15 residues long. Trimming stripped 2 bases from V and 5 bases from J, with 13 bases between. The V gene's germline CDR1 is LGHNA and CDR2 YNFKEQ. CDR3 protein: CASSQMNTGDNEQFF. CDR3 bases: TGTGCCAGCAGCCAAATGAATACGGGAGACAATGAGCAGTTCTTC.

The chain is built from TRBV2 and TRBJ2-7, with 11 nucleotides matching TRBD2. Germline V gives CDR1 SNHLY, CDR2 FYNNEI. This CDR3 spans 17 amino acids. With V trimmed by 0 bases and J by 2 bases, 6 bases remained unmatched. CDR3 coding DNA: TGTGCCAGCAGTGAAGCCCCTAGACTAGCGGGGCCCTACGAGCAGTACTTC. The encoded protein is CASSEAPRLAGPYEQYF.

The gene calls are TRBV7-2 and TRBJ2-7, with D unclear. The CDR3 contains 13 residues. The V gene's germline CDR1 is SGHTA and CDR2 FQGNSA. The V and J ends lost 3 bases and 3 bases respectively, with 9 bases between them. CDR3 amino acids: CASSFGGIYEQYF. The CDR3 nucleotides are TGTGCCAGCAGCTTTGGCGGAATCTACGAGCAGTACTTC.

The chain carries TRBV2 and TRBJ2-7; possible D gene TRBD2, 5 bases. Trimming removed 5 bases at V and 2 bases at J, with 10 bases between. The CDR3 spans 13 residues. The germline V gene encodes CDR1 SNHLY and CDR2 FYNNEI. CDR3 residues: CASSLYGAYEQYF. As DNA, the CDR3 is TGTGCCAGCAGTTTGTACGGGGCCTACGAGCAGTACTTC.

This clone was counted only a few times. The chain joins TRBV29-1 to TRBJ1-1; tentative D call: TRBD1 (5 bases). The CDR3 is 15 amino acids. V was trimmed by 6 bases and J by 3 bases, leaving 20 bases between them. CDR1 is SQVTM and CDR2 is ANQGSEA in the germline V gene. Written as DNA, the CDR3 is TGCAGCGTATACCCTTGGCAGGGAATAGACACTGAAGCTTTCTTT. It yields the protein CSVYPWQGIDTEAFF. Supplemented by reference TRBV29-1 and TRBJ1-1, the full variable domain reads SAVISQKPSRDICQRGTSLTIQCQVDSQVTMMFWYRQQPGQSLTLIATANQGSEATYESGFVIDKFPISRPNLTFSTLTVSNMSPEDSSIYLCSVYPWQGIDTEAFFGQGTRLTVV.

The chain recombines TRBV7-9 with TRBJ1-2; D not certain. The CDR3 is 13 residues long. Trimming took 1 base from V and 8 from J, leaving 11 bases between them. The germline gives CDR1 SEHNR, CDR2 FQNEAQ (reference sequence). DNA of the CDR3: TGTGCCAGCAGCTTAGGAGGCCCCTCAGGCTACACCTTC. Amino acid sequence: CASSLGGPSGYTF. Combining the CDR3 with reference TRBV7-9 and TRBJ1-2 gives the whole variable domain DTGVSQNPRHKITKRGQNVTFRCDPISEHNRLYWYRQTLGQGPEFLTYFQNEAQLEKSRLLSDRFSAERPKGSFSTLEIQRTEQGDSAMYLCASSLGGPSGYTFGSGTRLTVV.